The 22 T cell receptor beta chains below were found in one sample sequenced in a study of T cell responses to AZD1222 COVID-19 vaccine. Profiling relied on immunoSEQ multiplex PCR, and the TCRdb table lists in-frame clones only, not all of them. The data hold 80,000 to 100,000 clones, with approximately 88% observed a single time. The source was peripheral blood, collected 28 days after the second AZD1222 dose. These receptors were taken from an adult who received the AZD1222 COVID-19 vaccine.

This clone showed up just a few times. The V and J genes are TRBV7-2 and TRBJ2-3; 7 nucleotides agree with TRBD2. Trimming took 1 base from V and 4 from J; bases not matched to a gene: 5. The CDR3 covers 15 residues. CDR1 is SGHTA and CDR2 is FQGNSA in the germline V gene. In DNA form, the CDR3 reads TGTGCCAGCAGCTTAGAAGCGGGGATATCAGATACGCAGTATTTT. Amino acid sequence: CASSLEAGISDTQYF.

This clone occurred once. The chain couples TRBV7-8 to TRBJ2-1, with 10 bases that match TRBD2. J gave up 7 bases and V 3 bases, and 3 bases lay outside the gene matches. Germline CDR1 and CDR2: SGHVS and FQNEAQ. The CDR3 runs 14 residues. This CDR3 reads CASSFNSGGNEQFF. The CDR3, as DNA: TGTGCCAGCAGCTTTAATAGCGGGGGGAATGAGCAGTTCTTC.

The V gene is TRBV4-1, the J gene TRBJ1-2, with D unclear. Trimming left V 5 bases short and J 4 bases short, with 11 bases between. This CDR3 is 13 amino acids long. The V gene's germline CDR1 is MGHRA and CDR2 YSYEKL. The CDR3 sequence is CASSGGRGYGYTF. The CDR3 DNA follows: TGCGCCAGCAGCGGCGGACGGGGCTATGGCTACACCTTC.

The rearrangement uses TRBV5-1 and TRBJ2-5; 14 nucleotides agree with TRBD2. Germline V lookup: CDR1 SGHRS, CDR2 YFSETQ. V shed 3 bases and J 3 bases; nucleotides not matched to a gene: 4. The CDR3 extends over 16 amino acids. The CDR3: CASSSGTSGGKETQYF. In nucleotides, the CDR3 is TGCGCCAGCAGCTCTGGGACTAGCGGGGGTAAAGAGACCCAGTACTTC.

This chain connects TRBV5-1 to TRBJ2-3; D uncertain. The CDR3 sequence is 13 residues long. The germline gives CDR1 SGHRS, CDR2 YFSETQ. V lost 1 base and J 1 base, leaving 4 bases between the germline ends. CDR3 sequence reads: CASSLWGTDTQYF. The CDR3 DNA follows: TGCGCCAGCAGCTTGTGGGGCACAGATACGCAGTATTTT.

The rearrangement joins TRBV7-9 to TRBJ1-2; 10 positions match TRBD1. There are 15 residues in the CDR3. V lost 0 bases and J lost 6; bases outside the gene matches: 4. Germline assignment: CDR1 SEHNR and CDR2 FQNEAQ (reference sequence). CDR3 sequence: CASSLARQGANGYTF. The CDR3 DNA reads TGTGCCAGCAGCTTAGCTAGACAGGGGGCTAATGGCTACACCTTC.

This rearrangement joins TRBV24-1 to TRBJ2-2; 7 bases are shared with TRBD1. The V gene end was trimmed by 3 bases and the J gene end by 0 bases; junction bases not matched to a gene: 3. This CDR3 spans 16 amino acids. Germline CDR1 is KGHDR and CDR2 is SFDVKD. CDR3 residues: CATSDVDRTNTGELFF. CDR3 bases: TGTGCCACCAGTGATGTGGACAGGACGAACACCGGGGAGCTGTTTTTT.

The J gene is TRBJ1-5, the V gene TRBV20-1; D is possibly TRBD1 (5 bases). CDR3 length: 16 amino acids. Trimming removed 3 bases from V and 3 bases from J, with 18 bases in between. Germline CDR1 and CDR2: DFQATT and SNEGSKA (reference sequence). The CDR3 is CSASVSGLGSNQPQHF. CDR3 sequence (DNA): TGCAGTGCTAGTGTCTCAGGGTTGGGCTCCAATCAGCCCCAGCATTTT.

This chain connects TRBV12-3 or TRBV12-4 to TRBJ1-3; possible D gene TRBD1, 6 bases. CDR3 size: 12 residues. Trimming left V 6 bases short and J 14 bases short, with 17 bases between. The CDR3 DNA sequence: TGTGCCAGCAGCCCCCTGGGTGGGGGCCTATATTTT. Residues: CASSPLGGGLYF.

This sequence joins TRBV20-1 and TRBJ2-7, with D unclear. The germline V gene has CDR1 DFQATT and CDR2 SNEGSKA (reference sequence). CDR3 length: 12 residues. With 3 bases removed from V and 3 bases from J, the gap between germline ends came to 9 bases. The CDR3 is CSASSVVYEQYF. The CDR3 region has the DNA TGCAGTGCTAGTTCGGTAGTCTACGAGCAGTACTTC.

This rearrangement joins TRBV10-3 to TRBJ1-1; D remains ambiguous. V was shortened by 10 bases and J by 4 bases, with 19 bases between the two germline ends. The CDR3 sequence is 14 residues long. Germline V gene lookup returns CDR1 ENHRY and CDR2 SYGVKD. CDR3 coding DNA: TGTGCCACCTCCGCCCCGGGGTCTGCCACTGAAGCTTTCTTT. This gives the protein CATSAPGSATEAFF.

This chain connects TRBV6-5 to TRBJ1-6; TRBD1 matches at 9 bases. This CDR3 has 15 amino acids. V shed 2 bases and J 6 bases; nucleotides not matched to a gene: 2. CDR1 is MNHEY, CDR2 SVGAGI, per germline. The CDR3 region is CASSYRTGANSPLHF. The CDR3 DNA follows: TGTGCCAGCAGTTACCGGACAGGGGCTAATTCACCCCTCCACTTT.

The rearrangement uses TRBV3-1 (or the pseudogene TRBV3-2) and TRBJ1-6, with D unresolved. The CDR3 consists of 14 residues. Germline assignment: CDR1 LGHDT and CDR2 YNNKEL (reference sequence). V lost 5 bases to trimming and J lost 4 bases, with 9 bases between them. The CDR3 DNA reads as TGTGCCAGCAGCAGTTTACAGTATAATTCACCCCTCCACTTT. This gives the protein CASSSLQYNSPLHF.

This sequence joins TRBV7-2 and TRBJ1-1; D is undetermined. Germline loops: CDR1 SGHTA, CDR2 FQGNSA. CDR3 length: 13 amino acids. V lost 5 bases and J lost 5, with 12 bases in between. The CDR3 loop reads CASSRPSITEAFF. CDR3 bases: TGTGCCAGCAGCCGTCCGAGTATTACTGAAGCTTTCTTT.

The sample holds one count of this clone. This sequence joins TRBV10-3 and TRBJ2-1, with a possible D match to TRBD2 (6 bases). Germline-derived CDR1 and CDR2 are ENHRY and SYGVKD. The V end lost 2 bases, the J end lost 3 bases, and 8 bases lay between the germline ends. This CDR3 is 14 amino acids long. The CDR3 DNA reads TGTGCCATCAGTGAGCGGGGGAGCTACAATGAGCAGTTCTTC. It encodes CAISERGSYNEQFF.

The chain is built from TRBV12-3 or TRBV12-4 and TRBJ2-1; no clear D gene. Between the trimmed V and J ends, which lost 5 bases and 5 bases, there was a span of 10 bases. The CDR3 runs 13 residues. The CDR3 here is CASSPRRDNEQFF. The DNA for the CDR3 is TGTGCCAGCAGTCCCCGAAGGGACAATGAGCAGTTCTTC.

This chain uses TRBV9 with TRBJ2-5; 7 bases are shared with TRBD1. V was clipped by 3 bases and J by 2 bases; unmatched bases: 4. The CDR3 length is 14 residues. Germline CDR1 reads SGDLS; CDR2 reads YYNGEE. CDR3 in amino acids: CASSAQGQQETQYF. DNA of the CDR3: TGTGCCAGCAGCGCCCAGGGACAGCAAGAGACCCAGTACTTC. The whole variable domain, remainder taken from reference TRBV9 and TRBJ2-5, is DSGVTQTPKHLITATGQRVTLRCSPRSGDLSVYWYQQSLDQGLQFLIQYYNGEERAKGNILERFSAQQFPDLHSELNLSSLELGDSALYFCASSAQGQQETQYFGPGTRLLVL.

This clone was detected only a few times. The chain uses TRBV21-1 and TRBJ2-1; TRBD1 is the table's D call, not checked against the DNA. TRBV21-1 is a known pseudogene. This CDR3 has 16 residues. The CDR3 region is CASSSQGGLPYNEQFF. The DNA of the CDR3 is TGTGCCAGCAGCAGCCAAGGGGGATTACCCTACAATGAGCAGTTCTTC.

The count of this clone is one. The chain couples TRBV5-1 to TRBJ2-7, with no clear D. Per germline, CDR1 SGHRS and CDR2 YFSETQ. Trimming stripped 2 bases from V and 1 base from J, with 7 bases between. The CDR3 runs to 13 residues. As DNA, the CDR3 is TGCGCCAGCAGCTTTGACGGATCCTACGAGCAGTACTTC. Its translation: CASSFDGSYEQYF.

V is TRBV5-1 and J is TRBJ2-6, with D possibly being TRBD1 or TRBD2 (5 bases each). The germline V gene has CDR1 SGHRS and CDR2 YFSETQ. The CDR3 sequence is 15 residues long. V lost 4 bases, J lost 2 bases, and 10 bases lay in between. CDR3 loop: CASSRDGAGANVLTF. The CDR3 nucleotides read TGCGCCAGCAGCCGGGACGGCGCTGGGGCCAACGTCCTGACTTTC.

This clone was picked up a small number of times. The CDR3 coding sequence is TGTGCCAGCGGCGGTGGCGGGACATTGAATACGCAGTATTTT. Its translation: CASGGGGTLNTQYF. The V and J genes are TRBV2 and TRBJ2-3, with D tentatively TRBD1 or TRBD2 (6 bases each). Looked up from germline, CDR1 is SNHLY and CDR2 is FYNNEI. The CDR3 length is 14 residues. The germline V and J ends were trimmed by 8 bases and 7 bases, with 19 bases remaining between them.

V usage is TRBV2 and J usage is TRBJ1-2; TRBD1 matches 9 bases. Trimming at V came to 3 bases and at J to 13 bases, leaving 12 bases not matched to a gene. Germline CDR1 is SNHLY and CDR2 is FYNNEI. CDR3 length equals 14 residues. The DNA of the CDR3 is TGTGCCAGCAGTGATGTATCGGGACAGGGAATGAGCACCTTC. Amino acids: CASSDVSGQGMSTF.